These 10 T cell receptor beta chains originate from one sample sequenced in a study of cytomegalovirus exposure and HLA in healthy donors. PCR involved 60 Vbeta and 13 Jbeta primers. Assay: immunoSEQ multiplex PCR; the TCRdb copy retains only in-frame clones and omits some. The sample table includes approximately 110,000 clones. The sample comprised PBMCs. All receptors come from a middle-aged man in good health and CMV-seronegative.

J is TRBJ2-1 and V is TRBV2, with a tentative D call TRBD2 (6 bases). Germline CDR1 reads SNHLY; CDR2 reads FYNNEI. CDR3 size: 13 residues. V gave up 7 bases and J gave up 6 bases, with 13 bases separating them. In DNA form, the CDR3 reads TGTGCCAGCAACCTACTAGCTGTCAATGAGCAGTTCTTC. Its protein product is CASNLLAVNEQFF.

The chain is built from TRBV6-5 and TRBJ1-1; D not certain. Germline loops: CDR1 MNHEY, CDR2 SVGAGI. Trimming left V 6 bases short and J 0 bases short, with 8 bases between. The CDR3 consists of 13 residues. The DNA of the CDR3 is TGTGCCAGCAGCAGAAACCTGAACACTGAAGCTTTCTTT. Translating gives CASSRNLNTEAFF.

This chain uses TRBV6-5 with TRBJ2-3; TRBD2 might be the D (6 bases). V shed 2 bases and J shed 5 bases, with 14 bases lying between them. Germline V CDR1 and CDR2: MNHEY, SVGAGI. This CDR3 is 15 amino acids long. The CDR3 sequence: CASSYAGQNLDTQYF. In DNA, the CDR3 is TGTGCCAGCAGTTACGCGGGGCAGAATCTAGATACGCAGTATTTT.

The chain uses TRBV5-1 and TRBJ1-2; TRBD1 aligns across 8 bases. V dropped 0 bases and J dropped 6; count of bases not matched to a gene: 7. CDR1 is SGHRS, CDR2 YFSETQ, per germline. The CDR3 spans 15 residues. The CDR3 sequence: CASSLAAGGENGYTF. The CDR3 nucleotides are TGCGCCAGCAGCTTGGCGGCAGGGGGCGAGAATGGCTACACCTTC.

The CDR3 DNA reads TGTGCCAGCAGCCAAGAGGGGACAGGGAACCCCTACAATGAGCAGTTCTTC. The encoded protein is CASSQEGTGNPYNEQFF. V and J are TRBV4-2 and TRBJ2-1; 9 bases match TRBD1. After removal of 0 bases from V and 2 bases from J, the junction contained 5 bases not matched to a gene. CDR1 and CDR2 from the germline V gene are LGHNA and YNFKEQ. The CDR3 consists of 17 residues.

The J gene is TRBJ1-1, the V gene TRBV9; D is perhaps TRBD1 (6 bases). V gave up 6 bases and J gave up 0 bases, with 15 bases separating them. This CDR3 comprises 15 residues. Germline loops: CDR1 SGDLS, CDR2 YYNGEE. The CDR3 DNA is TGTGCCAGCACCCGGGTCGGGACATTGAACACTGAAGCTTTCTTT. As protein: CASTRVGTLNTEAFF.

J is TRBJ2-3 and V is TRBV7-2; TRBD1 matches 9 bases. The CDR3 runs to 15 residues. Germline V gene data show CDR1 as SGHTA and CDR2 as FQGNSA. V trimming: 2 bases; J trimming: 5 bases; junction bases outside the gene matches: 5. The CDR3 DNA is TGTGCCAGCAGCTTATGGACAGGGGAGGAAGATACGCAGTATTTT. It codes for CASSLWTGEEDTQYF.

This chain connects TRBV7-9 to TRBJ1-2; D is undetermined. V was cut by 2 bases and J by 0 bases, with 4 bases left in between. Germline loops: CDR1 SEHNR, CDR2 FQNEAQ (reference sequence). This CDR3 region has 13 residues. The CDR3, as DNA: TGTGCCAGCAGCTTACTATCTAACTATGGCTACACCTTC. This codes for CASSLLSNYGYTF. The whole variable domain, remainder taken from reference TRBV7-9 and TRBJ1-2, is DTGVSQNPRHKITKRGQNVTFRCDPISEHNRLYWYRQTLGQGPEFLTYFQNEAQLEKSRLLSDRFSAERPKGSFSTLEIQRTEQGDSAMYLCASSLLSNYGYTFGSGTRLTVV.

This chain's CDR3 is CASSIPPPGYGYTF. In nucleotides, the CDR3 is TGTGCCAGTAGTATCCCCCCCCCAGGCTATGGCTACACCTTC. The chain links TRBV19 to TRBJ1-2; D gene ambiguous. Germline V gene lookup returns CDR1 LNHDA and CDR2 SQIVND (reference sequence). The CDR3 sequence is 14 residues long. Trimming pared 3 bases from V and 4 bases from J, leaving 12 bases between.

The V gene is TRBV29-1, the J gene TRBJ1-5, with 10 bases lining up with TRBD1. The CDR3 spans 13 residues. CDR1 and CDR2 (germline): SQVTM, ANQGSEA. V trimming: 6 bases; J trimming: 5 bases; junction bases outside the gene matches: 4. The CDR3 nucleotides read TGCAGCGTGTGGGACAGGGGTTATCAGCCCCAGCATTTT. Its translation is CSVWDRGYQPQHF.